This T cell receptor beta chain was obtained from a study of cytomegalovirus exposure and HLA in healthy donors. About the research overall: Per a later analysis, the approximately 690 first-cohort and 120 validation repertoires shared one platform.

Study-wide points: Some TCR beta chains (164 of them) were listed as cytomegalovirus-associated. Reportedly, cytomegalovirus status was diagnosed with high sensitivity and specificity.

Here immunoSEQ multiplex PCR was the method, and the copy in TCRdb shows in-frame clones only, minus some. The sample has about 200,000 clones; roughly 77% are singletons. The V gene end was trimmed by 3 bases and the J gene end by 0 bases; junction bases not matched to a gene: 7. Per the germline V gene, CDR1 is SNHLY and CDR2 is FYNNEI. The CDR3 has 16 residues. As regards this clone: Its antigen is not identified.

Material: PBMCs. The gene calls are TRBV2 and TRBJ1-1; TRBD1 matches 7 bases. This sequence was found in a woman in her twenties or thirties in good health and CMV-seronegative. The CDR3 spells CASSDPGTALNTEAFF. In DNA, the CDR3 is TGTGCCAGCAGTGATCCCGGGACAGCGTTGAACACTGAAGCTTTCTTT. Complete variable domain (other parts from reference TRBV2 and TRBJ1-1): EPEVTQTPSHQVTQMGQEVILRCVPISNHLYFYWYRQILGQKVEFLVSFYNNEISEKSEIFDDQFSVERPDGSNFTLKIRSTKLEDSAMYFCASSDPGTALNTEAFFGQGTRLTVV.